Following are 8 T cell receptor beta chains from one sample sequenced in a study of blood T cells in healthy people across ages. Through a sample-barcoded 5' primer and a J-beta primer mix, a second PCR was run for about 6 to 11 cycles. TCRdb re-called the 5' RACE reads with MiXCR, one entry per CDR3 protein. This table has 1.5 million to 2 million distinct CDR3 sequences, around half appearing once. Sequencing was done on a sample of blood. The receptor source for this set is a woman in her thirties or forties in good health.

This clonotype occurred a few times. The chain carries TRBV3-1 and TRBJ2-5; 9 bases fit TRBD2. J gave up 2 bases and V 6 bases, and 10 bases lay outside the gene matches. The CDR3 runs to 16 residues. Germline V gene sequence: CDR1 LGHDT, CDR2 YNNKEL (reference sequence). CDR3 region: CASSRTLLAGQETQYF. CDR3 bases: TGTGCCAGCAGTCGGACCCTCCTAGCGGGGCAAGAGACCCAGTACTTC.

The chain recombines TRBV9 with TRBJ1-5, with TRBD1 identical over 8 bases. The germline V gene encodes CDR1 SGDLS and CDR2 YYNGEE. The CDR3 spans 15 residues. V lost 3 bases, J lost 4 bases, and 6 bases stayed unmatched. The CDR3 loop is CASSAGQGKNQPQHF. CDR3 nucleotides: TGTGCCAGCAGCGCCGGACAGGGAAAGAATCAGCCCCAGCATTTT.

The V and J genes are TRBV29-1 and TRBJ1-2; no firm D call. V was pared by 5 bases and J by 4 bases, with 5 bases between. There are 10 residues in the CDR3. Per the germline V gene, CDR1 is SQVTM and CDR2 is ANQGSEA. The DNA for the CDR3 is TGCAGCGTTAACAGCTATGGCTACACCTTC. This codes for CSVNSYGYTF.

Only a few counts were recorded for this clonotype. The chain couples TRBV5-1 to TRBJ2-5, with TRBD2 as a possible D gene (6 bases). The V gene's germline CDR1 is SGHRS and CDR2 YFSETQ. Trimming shortened V by 2 bases and J by 3 bases, and 14 bases separated the two germline ends. This CDR3 is 15 amino acids long. The CDR3 sequence: CASSFASGREETQYF. CDR3 nucleotides: TGCGCCAGCAGCTTCGCCAGCGGGCGGGAAGAGACCCAGTACTTC.

Points on this clonotype: It may be a read error: a sequence one base away is much more abundant. The V gene is TRBV4-1, the J gene TRBJ2-7, with a tentative D call TRBD1 (6 bases). CDR1 and CDR2 (germline): MGHRA, YSYEKL. V was trimmed by 0 bases and J by 6 bases, leaving 9 bases between them. This CDR3 is built from 13 residues. The CDR3 coding sequence is TGCGCCAGCAGCCAAGATCAGGGGTGCGAGCAGTACTTC. Translated, it gives CASSQDQGCEQYF.

This chain uses TRBV10-3 with TRBJ2-2; TRBD2 is a possible D gene (5 bases). Germline V CDR1 and CDR2: ENHRY, SYGVKD. V was clipped by 6 bases and J by 4 bases, with 15 bases between them. The CDR3 spans 15 residues. CDR3 loop: CAISTEGVGTGELFF. CDR3 DNA: TGTGCCATCAGCACAGAGGGAGTAGGCACCGGGGAGCTGTTTTTT.

The chain recombines TRBV5-6 with TRBJ2-1; 8 nucleotides line up with TRBD2. Germline V gene lookup returns CDR1 SGHDT and CDR2 YYEEEE. The CDR3 runs to 17 residues. The V and J ends lost 4 bases and 2 bases, in that order; junction bases with no gene match: 11. CDR3 sequence (DNA): TGTGCCAGCAGCCGAAGAATAGCGGGGTACCCCTACAATGAGCAGTTCTTC. Residues: CASSRRIAGYPYNEQFF.

V and J are TRBV2 and TRBJ1-5; TRBD1 matches 9 bases. The V gene's germline CDR1 is SNHLY and CDR2 FYNNEI. The CDR3 totals 16 residues. Trimming cost V 1 base and J 5 bases; bases outside gene matches: 6. CDR3 sequence reads: CASSEGGTGYYQPQHF. Written as DNA, the CDR3 is TGTGCCAGCAGTGAAGGAGGGACAGGGTATTATCAGCCCCAGCATTTT.